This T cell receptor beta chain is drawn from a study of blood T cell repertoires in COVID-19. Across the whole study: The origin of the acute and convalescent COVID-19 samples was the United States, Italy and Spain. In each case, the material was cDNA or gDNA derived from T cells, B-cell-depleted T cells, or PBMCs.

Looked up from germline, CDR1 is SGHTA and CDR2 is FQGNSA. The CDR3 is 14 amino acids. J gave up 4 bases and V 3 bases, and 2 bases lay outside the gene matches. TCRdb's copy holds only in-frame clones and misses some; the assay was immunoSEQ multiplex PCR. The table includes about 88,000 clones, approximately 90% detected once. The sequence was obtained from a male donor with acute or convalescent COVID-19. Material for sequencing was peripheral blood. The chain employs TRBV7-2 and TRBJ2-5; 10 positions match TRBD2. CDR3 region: CASSFQRGGETQYF. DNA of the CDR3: TGTGCCAGCAGCTTCCAGCGGGGGGGAGAGACCCAGTACTTC.